What follows describes a single T cell receptor beta chain. The antigen remains unidentified. The germline gene is not matched at one end of the junction; a read error may be the cause. The data were obtained in a study of CD8 T cells in ankylosing spondylitis. General study results and limits: Blood of patients with ankylosing spondylitis appeared to be characterized by a TCR beta motif of seven or eight highly homologous variants.

The CDR3 length is 16 residues. Per germline, CDR1 SGHAT and CDR2 FQNNGV. TCRdb called the 5' RACE reads again in MiXCR, with one record for every CDR3 protein. Seen here are under 300,000 distinct CDR3 sequences, over 9.5% observed once, and the top ten hold less than 3%. The sequencing sample was made of blood, either unsorted or a sorted T cell fraction (not recorded which). This clonotype was sampled from a male donor with ankylosing spondylitis or in good health (not recorded which). The chain is built from TRBV11-2 and TRBJ2-1, with D unresolved. The CDR3 nucleotides read TGTGCCGGCAGCTTAAACTTGCCGGACGGACCCGGGGAGCAGTTCTTC. Its protein is CAGSLNLPDGPGEQFF.